This T cell receptor (beta chain) originates from a study of T cells in Graves' hyperthyroidism and ophthalmopathy. With V trimmed by 1 base and J by 3 bases, 9 bases remained unmatched. The CDR3 length is 19 residues. The germline V gene has CDR1 SEHNR and CDR2 FQNEAQ (reference sequence). In the case of this clonotype: A much larger clone is a single base away; this may be a read error. The CDR3 end shows no conserved phenylalanine or tryptophan, and so a read error is likely.

Patients counted as stable if ophthalmopathy did not develop within 18 months. It was RNA transcripts that yielded the amplified TCR beta CDR3 regions. HTBI primers drove first-round RT-PCR of the TCR CDR3. Each CDR3 protein gets one entry after TCRdb re-called the multiplex PCR reads with MiXCR. The profile shows about 420,000 distinct CDR3 sequences, about an eighth of them singletons. The sequence was obtained from a woman between 18 and 29 years old with Graves' hyperthyroidism. Sequences were obtained from blood. V and J are TRBV7-9 and TRBJ2-1, with 13 nucleotides matching TRBD2. The CDR3 bases are TGTGCCAGCAGCTTAGGTGGACTAGCGGGAGCGTCCTTCTACAATGAGCAGTTCTGC. Its translation: CASSLGGLAGASFYNEQFC.